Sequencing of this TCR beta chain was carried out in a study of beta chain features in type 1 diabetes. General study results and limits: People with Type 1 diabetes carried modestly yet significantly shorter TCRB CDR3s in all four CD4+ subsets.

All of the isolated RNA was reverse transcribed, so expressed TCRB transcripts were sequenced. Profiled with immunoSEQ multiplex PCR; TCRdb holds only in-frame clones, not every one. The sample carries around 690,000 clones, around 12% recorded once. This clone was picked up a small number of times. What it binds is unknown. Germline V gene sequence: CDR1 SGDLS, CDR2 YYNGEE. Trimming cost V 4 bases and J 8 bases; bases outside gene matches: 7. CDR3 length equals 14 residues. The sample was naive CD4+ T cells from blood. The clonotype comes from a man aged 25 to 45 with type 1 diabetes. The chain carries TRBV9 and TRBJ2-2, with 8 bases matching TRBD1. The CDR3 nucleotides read TGTGCCAGCAGCCTAAGGCAGGGGGCAGGGGAGCTGTTTTTT. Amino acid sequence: CASSLRQGAGELFF.